Listed below are T cell receptor beta chains from one sample, sequenced in a study of T cells in localized non-small cell lung cancer. Profiling relied on immunoSEQ multiplex PCR, and the TCRdb table lists in-frame clones only, not all of them. The sample has 70,000 to 85,000 clones; 70% to 85% are singletons. Sequenced here: peripheral blood, sampled before any cancer treatment. The receptor set was obtained from a female donor older than 55 with stage I lung adenocarcinoma. Each CDR3 is given with its conserved first and last residue. The D gene is left open where the match is weak. Where a row states a size, it is once, few, many or the class of an expanded clone; other rows omit it.

d_gene	j_gene	abundance	len	v_gene	CDR3nt	CDR3aa
TRBD1	TRBJ1-5	NA	14	TRBV6-5	TGTGCCAGCAGGCCTCCAGGGGGCGATCAGCCCCAGCATTTT	CASRPPGGDQPQHF
NA	TRBJ2-3	few	16	TRBV14	TGTGCCAGCAGCCAAGAGTTAGTTCGAACGACGGGGGCGCAGTATTTT	CASSQELVRTTGAQYF
TRBD2	TRBJ2-5	NA	14	TRBV25-1	TGTGCCAGCAGCTTAGCGGGAGAGGTAGAGACCCAGTACTTC	CASSLAGEVETQYF
TRBD1	TRBJ2-1	NA	13	TRBV6-5	TGTGCCACCGGGACAGCCCAATACAATGAGCAGTTCTTC	CATGTAQYNEQFF
NA	TRBJ1-2	NA	14	TRBV2	TGTGCCAGCAACCCGGACAGCGGGGCGTATGGCTACACCTTC	CASNPDSGAYGYTF
NA	TRBJ2-1	NA	13	TRBV19	TGTGCCAGTAGTATAGTCGCTAGCGATGAGCAGTTCTTC	CASSIVASDEQFF
NA	TRBJ2-1	NA	20	TRBV14	TGTGCCAGCAGCCACCCACTAGGATACCCCACCCGAGGTGGGTACAATGAGCAGTTCTTC	CASSHPLGYPTRGGYNEQFF
TRBD1	TRBJ2-5	few	14	TRBV6-6	TGTGCCAGCAGTTACCAACGACAGGGAGAGACCCAGTACTTC	CASSYQRQGETQYF
NA	TRBJ1-4	NA	13	TRBV9	TGTGCCAGCAGCCCGCAGGGTAATGAAAAACTGTTTTTT	CASSPQGNEKLFF
TRBD2	TRBJ2-1	NA	14	TRBV5-1	TGCGCCAGCAGCCAGGGACTAGCGGTCAATGAGCAGTTCTTC	CASSQGLAVNEQFF
NA	TRBJ2-6	NA	18	TRBV21-1	TGTGCCAGCAGCAATTTAAAGGACTTCGTCTCTGGGGCCAACGTCCTGACTTTC	CASSNLKDFVSGANVLTF
NA	TRBJ2-7	NA	15	TRBV27	TGTGCCAGCAGTTTACGCACGGATGGCTCCTACGAGCAGTACTTC	CASSLRTDGSYEQYF
NA	TRBJ1-3	NA	14	TRBV2	TGTGCCAGCAGTGGTGAGGGATCTGGAAACACCATATATTTT	CASSGEGSGNTIYF
NA	TRBJ2-7	NA	16	TRBV7-2	TGTGCCAGCAGCTTAGAACGGCCCATTTACTCCTACGAGCAGTACTTC	CASSLERPIYSYEQYF
NA	TRBJ1-5	NA	13	TRBV6-5	TGTGCCAGCAGTATGGGTAGCAATCAGCCCCAGCATTTT	CASSMGSNQPQHF
NA	TRBJ2-3	once	16	TRBV9	TGTGCCAGCAGTCTAACCTACACCTCCCCCACAGATACGCAGTATTTT	CASSLTYTSPTDTQYF